These 29 T cell receptor beta chains were sequenced from one sample in a study of T-cell memory formation after mild COVID-19. Each CDR3 protein is one row after TCRdb ran MiXCR on the 5' RACE reads. The repertoire holds about 120,000 distinct CDR3 sequences, with about 20% as singletons. Sequenced material: PBMCs or a T cell subset sorted from them (not recorded which). Source of these receptors: a man between 18 and 29 years old who had mild COVID-19 (a few samples of this study predate the infection). Cell type and time point are not known.

This clonotype showed up many times. The chain is built from TRBV4-3 and TRBJ2-6; D gene unclear. Germline CDR1 and CDR2: LGHNA and YSLEER. V lost 0 bases and J lost 4, with 10 bases in between. The CDR3 has 16 amino acids. CDR3 region: CASSQDAGTGANVLTF. In nucleotides, the CDR3 is TGCGCCAGCAGCCAAGATGCCGGTACCGGGGCCAACGTCCTGACTTTC.

This chain connects TRBV20-1 to TRBJ2-3, with TRBD1 as a possible D gene (6 bases). The V and J ends lost 1 base and 0 bases respectively, with 23 bases between them. Germline CDR1 and CDR2: DFQATT and SNEGSKA (reference sequence). This CDR3 has 19 residues. Here the CDR3 DNA reads TGCAGTGCTAGAGGAAAACCACGCCCGGGACATGTAAGCACAGATACGCAGTATTTT. Translating gives CSARGKPRPGHVSTDTQYF.

The V and J genes are TRBV27 and TRBJ2-7; 9 positions agree with TRBD1. V was pared by 10 bases and J by 3 bases, with 7 bases of the junction left unmatched. The CDR3 has 13 residues. Per the germline V gene, CDR1 is MNHEY and CDR2 is SMNVEV (reference sequence). CDR3 nucleotides: TGTGCCACCGCCGGGACAGGGTACTACGAGCAGTACTTC. Protein product: CATAGTGYYEQYF.

This clonotype was counted between two and nine times. The gene calls are TRBV29-1 and TRBJ1-2, with D perhaps matching TRBD1 (5 bases). The CDR3 is made up of 13 amino acids. The ends were cut back, 2 bases at V and 4 bases at J, with 11 bases in the middle. CDR1 is SQVTM and CDR2 is ANQGSEA in the germline V gene. The CDR3 region has the DNA TGCAGCGTTGAACCGCAGGGAGTCTATGGCTACACCTTC. As protein: CSVEPQGVYGYTF.

J is TRBJ2-3 and V is TRBV19; D is possibly TRBD1 or TRBD2 (6 bases each). Germline CDR1 and CDR2: LNHDA and SQIVND (reference sequence). The V gene lost 8 bases and the J gene lost 5 bases, with 26 bases spanning the gap. The CDR3 sequence is 17 residues long. The CDR3 bases are TGTGCCAGTGGGGGCCGCGGACGGGAGTTTGCAATAGATACGCAGTATTTT. The encoded protein is CASGGRGREFAIDTQYF. The full variable domain, completed using reference TRBV19 and TRBJ2-3, is DGGITQSPKYLFRKEGQNVTLSCEQNLNHDAMYWYRQDPGQGLRLIYYSQIVNDFQKGDIAEGYSVSREKKESFPLTVTSAQKNPTAFYLCASGGRGREFAIDTQYFGPGTRLTVL.

This clonotype was observed a handful of times. This chain links TRBV12-3 or TRBV12-4 with TRBJ2-2; 9 nucleotides align to TRBD1. This CDR3 is 15 amino acids long. J lost 9 bases, V lost 2 bases, and 7 bases had no gene match. The CDR3 here is CASSLNGQGYRELFF. CDR3 DNA sequence: TGTGCCAGCAGTTTAAACGGACAGGGGTACCGGGAGCTGTTTTTT.

This clonotype was recorded many times. The V and J genes are TRBV7-9 and TRBJ2-2; no firm D call. The CDR3 consists of 11 residues. Trimming removed 6 bases at V and 5 bases at J, with 4 bases between. Per germline, CDR1 SEHNR and CDR2 FQNEAQ (reference sequence). This CDR3 is CASRLTGELFF. DNA for the CDR3: TGTGCCAGCAGGTTGACCGGGGAGCTGTTTTTT.

V is TRBV7-8 and J is TRBJ2-2; no reliable D call. The CDR3 runs to 17 residues. V lost 3 bases, J lost 5 bases, and 19 bases lay in between. Germline V gives CDR1 SGHVS, CDR2 FQNEAQ. CDR3 in amino acids: CASSLSQPRMTTGELFF. The CDR3 nucleotides read TGTGCCAGCAGCTTGTCCCAACCGCGTATGACTACCGGGGAGCTGTTTTTT.

This chain joins TRBV5-1 and TRBJ1-4; TRBD1 is a possible D gene (6 bases). The CDR3 is made up of 15 amino acids. V was pared by 0 bases and J by 2 bases, with 8 bases between. Germline CDR1 SGHRS, CDR2 YFSETQ. The CDR3 region has the DNA TGCGCCAGCAGCTTGGGGACAGCCACTAATGAAAAACTGTTTTTT. Protein product: CASSLGTATNEKLFF. Full variable domain (remainder filled in from reference TRBV5-1 and TRBJ1-4): KAGVTQTPRYLIKTRGQQVTLSCSPISGHRSVSWYQQTPGQGLQFLFEYFSETQRNKGNFPGRFSGRQFSNSRSEMNVSTLELGDSALYLCASSLGTATNEKLFFGSGTQLSVL.

The chain has TRBV29-1 and TRBJ2-3; D unresolved. This CDR3 comprises 15 residues. Germline V gene lookup returns CDR1 SQVTM and CDR2 ANQGSEA. Trimming left V 2 bases short and J 6 bases short, with 18 bases between. For the CDR3, the DNA is TGCAGCGTTGAAAAAGTGGGTGGGATCCGCGATACGCAGTATTTT. This encodes CSVEKVGGIRDTQYF.

The chain employs TRBV7-7 and TRBJ2-1; TRBD1 might be the D (6 bases). Per germline, CDR1 SSHAT and CDR2 FNYEAQ (reference sequence). V was cut by 4 bases and J by 8 bases, with 15 bases left in between. The CDR3 runs 14 residues. The CDR3 is CASSWGRDTDEQFF. Here the CDR3 DNA reads TGTGCCAGCAGCTGGGGACGGGACACGGATGAGCAGTTCTTC.

In its sample, this clonotype was seen many times. The chain has TRBV7-2 and TRBJ1-3, with 8 bases aligning to TRBD1. CDR1 SGHTA and CDR2 FQGNSA come from the germline V gene. This CDR3 has 18 amino acids. With V trimmed by 8 bases and J by 0 bases, 15 bases remained unmatched. CDR3 sequence reads: CASVVSWDRTSSGNTIYF. The CDR3, as DNA: TGTGCCAGCGTTGTGAGCTGGGACAGGACTTCCTCTGGAAACACCATATATTTT.

This clonotype was counted between two and nine times. The chain carries TRBV12-3 or TRBV12-4 and TRBJ2-3; 9 bases map to TRBD1. V shed 7 bases, J shed 6 bases, and the junction held 11 bases outside the gene matches. The CDR3 runs to 15 residues. CDR3 sequence (DNA): TGTGCCAGCAATTCTGCGGGACAGGGTCCGGATACGCAGTATTTT. This codes for CASNSAGQGPDTQYF.

This clonotype appeared a single time. The chain employs TRBV5-1 and TRBJ1-1; weak D call: TRBD1 (5 bases). V was shortened by 2 bases and J by 1 base, with 12 bases between the two germline ends. This CDR3 contains 15 residues. CDR1 and CDR2 (germline): SGHRS, YFSETQ. CDR3 nucleotide sequence: TGCGCCAGCAGCTTTAGCCCGGGGCAGAACACTGAAGCTTTCTTT. Its protein is CASSFSPGQNTEAFF.

The V call is TRBV7-9, the J call TRBJ1-3, with D hard to call. The CDR3 totals 16 residues. Deletions cut 5 bases from V and 1 base from J, with 15 bases between. The germline V gene encodes CDR1 SEHNR and CDR2 FQNEAQ (reference sequence). The CDR3 DNA sequence: TGTGCCAGCAGCCTCACCATCCGGGCGTCTGGAAACACCATATATTTT. It codes for CASSLTIRASGNTIYF.

This chain joins TRBV7-6 and TRBJ2-1; 7 bases align to TRBD2. CDR3 length equals 16 residues. Germline CDR1 SGHVS, CDR2 FNYEAQ. With V trimmed by 1 base and J by 7 bases, 10 bases remained unmatched. The CDR3 spells CASSLGSAGVWNEQFF. CDR3 DNA: TGTGCCAGCAGCTTAGGGTCCGCGGGGGTTTGGAATGAGCAGTTCTTC.

The gene calls are TRBV29-1 and TRBJ2-7; possibly TRBD2 for D (5 bases). Germline values: CDR1 SQVTM, CDR2 ANQGSEA. V gave up 8 bases and J gave up 0 bases, with 17 bases separating them. The CDR3 has 14 residues. CDR3: CSFLKAGTSYEQYF. In DNA, the CDR3 is TGCAGCTTCCTAAAGGCGGGCACCTCCTACGAGCAGTACTTC.

The chain recombines TRBV7-6 with TRBJ2-1; possibly TRBD1 or TRBD2 for D (7 bases each). Germline CDR1 SGHVS, CDR2 FNYEAQ. There are 13 residues in the CDR3. Trimming shortened V by 4 bases and J by 10 bases, and 14 bases separated the two germline ends. CDR3 nucleotide sequence: TGTGCCAGCAGCTCACTAGCGACAGGGGAGCAGTTCTTC. It codes for CASSSLATGEQFF.

This clonotype was counted a few times. The chain recombines TRBV11-2 with TRBJ2-3; either TRBD1 or TRBD2 may fit D (5 bases each). Germline V gene sequence: CDR1 SGHAT, CDR2 FQNNGV. This CDR3 is 15 amino acids long. The V end lost 5 bases, the J end lost 2 bases, and 14 bases lay between the germline ends. CDR3 nucleotides: TGTGCCAGCAGCCCTCGGGGCTGGGCCACAGATACGCAGTATTTT. It specifies CASSPRGWATDTQYF.

This clonotype was observed a handful of times. The CDR3 bases are TGTGCCAGCAGTTTCCCCTCCACAGGGTTGGAAACTGAAGCTTTCTTT. This sequence encodes CASSFPSTGLETEAFF. The chain employs TRBV12-3 or TRBV12-4 and TRBJ1-1; D may be TRBD1 (6 bases). Deletions cut 3 bases from V and 5 bases from J, with 19 bases between. The CDR3 is 16 residues long.

The rearrangement links TRBV15 to TRBJ1-1; 7 bases agree with TRBD1. The CDR3 length is 14 residues. Looked up from germline, CDR1 is LNHNV and CDR2 is YYDKDF (reference sequence). After removal of 2 bases from V and 3 bases from J, the junction contained 3 bases not matched to a gene. The DNA of the CDR3 is TGTGCCACCAGCAGACGGACAGGTGACACTGAAGCTTTCTTT. As protein: CATSRRTGDTEAFF.

Ten or more counts support this clonotype. The chain is built from TRBV6-5 and TRBJ2-2; maybe TRBD2 (5 bases). Deletions cut 0 bases from V and 6 bases from J, with 5 bases between. The CDR3 consists of 13 residues. Germline CDR1 and CDR2: MNHEY and SVGAGI. The CDR3 is CASSYSRAGELFF. CDR3 DNA sequence: TGTGCCAGCAGTTACTCGAGGGCCGGGGAGCTGTTTTTT.

This clonotype was observed a few times. J is TRBJ2-2 and V is TRBV5-1; D might be TRBD1 or TRBD2, each matching 5 bases. Germline V gives CDR1 SGHRS, CDR2 YFSETQ. The CDR3 contains 15 residues. Deletions cut 2 bases from V and 2 bases from J, with 10 bases between. The CDR3 nucleotides read TGCGCCAGCAGCTTATCGAGGGGAAACACCGGGGAGCTGTTTTTT. This gives the protein CASSLSRGNTGELFF.

This chain joins TRBV27 and TRBJ1-2; D call uncertain. Trimming stripped 3 bases from V and 1 base from J, with 6 bases between. From germline, CDR1 is MNHEY and CDR2 SMNVEV (reference sequence). This CDR3 comprises 13 residues. CDR3 bases: TGTGCCAGCAGTTTCAAAGTTAACTATGGCTACACCTTC. This encodes CASSFKVNYGYTF.

This clonotype turned up a few times. The rearrangement joins TRBV13 to TRBJ2-3; 11 bases are a match to TRBD2. The germline CDR1 and CDR2 sequences are PRHDT and FYEKMQ (reference sequence). The CDR3 is made up of 15 amino acids. V dropped 5 bases and J dropped 4; count of bases not matched to a gene: 5. Written as DNA, the CDR3 is TGTGCCAGCAGCCCACTAGCGGGGGAGGCAGATACGCAGTATTTT. Its translation: CASSPLAGEADTQYF. Variable domain in full (rest from reference TRBV13 and TRBJ2-3): AAGVIQSPRHLIKEKRETATLKCYPIPRHDTVYWYQQGPGQDPQFLISFYEKMQSDKGSIPDRFSAQQFSDYHSELNMSSLELGDSALYFCASSPLAGEADTQYFGPGTRLTVL.

The J gene is TRBJ2-1, the V gene TRBV20-1; D call uncertain. The ends were cut back, 5 bases at V and 0 bases at J, with 2 bases in the middle. Germline lookup yields CDR1 DFQATT and CDR2 SNEGSKA (reference sequence). The CDR3 is made up of 11 amino acids. The CDR3 bases are TGCAGTGCTGTCTCCTACAATGAGCAGTTCTTC. It encodes CSAVSYNEQFF.

This clonotype was seen more than once but under ten times. The chain couples TRBV4-3 to TRBJ1-2; D not certain. V was shortened by 0 bases and J by 5 bases, with 7 bases between the two germline ends. This CDR3 contains 13 residues. Germline CDR1 is LGHNA and CDR2 is YSLEER. The CDR3 reads CASSQDRSYGYTF. DNA of the CDR3: TGCGCCAGCAGCCAAGACAGAAGTTATGGCTACACCTTC.

The gene calls are TRBV12-3 or TRBV12-4 and TRBJ2-2, with a possible D match to TRBD2 (6 bases). V gave up 9 bases and J gave up 7 bases, with 18 bases separating them. This CDR3 has 14 residues. The CDR3 DNA reads TGTGCCAGTATAGGGACCCCCGGGGGCGGGGAGCTGTTTTTT. Protein: CASIGTPGGGELFF.

The sample holds a few counts of this clonotype. The J gene is TRBJ1-2, the V gene TRBV20-1; D gene uncertain. The V end was cut by 2 bases, the J end by 4 bases, with 11 bases between. The CDR3 is 13 residues long. CDR1 and CDR2 (germline): DFQATT, SNEGSKA (reference sequence). The CDR3 protein is CSARRLASYGYTF. The DNA for the CDR3 is TGCAGTGCTAGAAGATTGGCGAGCTATGGCTACACCTTC.